Each of the 16 T cell receptor beta chains below was sequenced from the same sample in a study of T cell changes during pregnancy in multiple sclerosis (dated by TCRdb to the late 2010s). Preparation of the library involved the immunoSEQ multiplex PCR assay. The source is immuneACCESS, and TCRdb retained only in-frame sequences with V and J called. Part of the clones is not carried over; for the studies checked, unresolved V genes explain less than half of this, and the remainder is unexplained. For this sample there are 40,000 to 50,000 clones; around 93% appear just once. The ten largest clones represent 3.5% to 5% of the sample. The sequencing used CD8+ T cells from peripheral blood mononuclear cells, collected in the first trimester of pregnancy. The receptors derive from a female donor with multiple sclerosis, enrolled in a pregnancy study.

This chain links TRBV19 with TRBJ2-2, with D perhaps TRBD1 (6 bases). V gave up 3 bases and J gave up 2 bases, with 7 bases separating them. Germline loops: CDR1 LNHDA, CDR2 SQIVND (reference sequence). The CDR3 loop spans 14 amino acids. Here the CDR3 reads CASSIGTNTGELFF. CDR3 coding DNA: TGTGCCAGTAGTATTGGGACAAACACCGGGGAGCTGTTTTTT.

The V gene is TRBV18, the J gene TRBJ2-2; D is possibly TRBD2 (6 bases). Germline V gene sequence: CDR1 KGHSH, CDR2 LQKENI. Trimming shortened V by 4 bases and J by 7 bases, and 25 bases separated the two germline ends. The CDR3 spans 18 residues. CDR3 residues: CASSLGEANQPDDGELFF. DNA for the CDR3: TGTGCCAGCTCACTAGGGGAGGCCAACCAACCCGATGACGGGGAGCTGTTTTTT.

The V and J genes are TRBV11-2 and TRBJ1-2; TRBD1 matches 10 bases. CDR3 length: 15 amino acids. Germline CDR1 is SGHAT and CDR2 is FQNNGV. With V trimmed by 5 bases and J by 4 bases, 7 bases remained unmatched. CDR3: CASSLPGQGIYGYTF. CDR3 bases: TGTGCCAGCAGCCTACCGGGACAGGGGATCTATGGCTACACCTTC.

The genes are TRBV7-9 and TRBJ2-5, with 9 bases that match TRBD1. Per the germline V gene, CDR1 is SEHNR and CDR2 is FQNEAQ (reference sequence). Germline trimming cut 5 bases from V and 4 bases from J; bases unmatched to any gene: 5. This CDR3 region has 14 residues. The CDR3 coding sequence is TGTGCCAGCAGCCCAGGACAGGGGAGAGAGACCCAGTACTTC. Its protein is CASSPGQGRETQYF.

The chain carries TRBV6-1 and TRBJ2-4; D gene ambiguous. V lost 8 bases, J lost 2 bases, and 13 bases lay in between. The CDR3 is 14 amino acids. The V gene's germline CDR1 is MNHNS and CDR2 SASEGT. This CDR3 reads CASGVTRSKNIQYF. The DNA of the CDR3 is TGTGCCAGCGGAGTTACCCGGTCCAAAAACATTCAGTACTTC.

The J gene is TRBJ2-3, the V gene TRBV29-1; 16 nucleotides match TRBD2. J lost 2 bases, V lost 7 bases, and 12 bases had no gene match. CDR3 length: 18 residues. Germline V lookup: CDR1 SQVTM, CDR2 ANQGSEA. CDR3 residues: CSARGTSGRAWDTDTQYF. CDR3 coding DNA: TGCAGCGCCAGGGGGACTAGCGGGAGGGCCTGGGACACAGATACGCAGTATTTT.

V gene TRBV4-2 combines with J gene TRBJ2-1; 8 bases match TRBD2. This CDR3 region has 16 residues. V trimming: 0 bases; J trimming: 0 bases; junction bases outside the gene matches: 1. The germline CDR1 and CDR2 sequences are LGHNA and YNFKEQ. CDR3 region: CASSQEGTSSYNEQFF. In DNA form, the CDR3 reads TGTGCCAGCAGCCAAGAGGGGACTAGCTCCTACAATGAGCAGTTCTTC.

Concerning this clone itself: Relative to the germline gene, one junction end is altered; a read error may explain this. This sequence joins TRBV14 and TRBJ1-1; D uncertain. Germline CDR1 is SGHDN and CDR2 is FVKESK. The CDR3 has 13 residues. This CDR3 is CASSQTIDTDAFF. The CDR3 DNA sequence: TGTGCCAGCAGCCAAACCATCGACACTGATGCTTTCTTT.

V is TRBV27 and J is TRBJ2-7; 10 bases map to TRBD1. V shed 6 bases and J 3 bases; nucleotides not matched to a gene: 5. Germline V lookup: CDR1 MNHEY, CDR2 SMNVEV (reference sequence). There are 14 residues in the CDR3. CDR3 sequence reads: CASRTGGIGYEQYF. CDR3 sequence (DNA): TGTGCCAGCAGGACAGGGGGCATAGGCTACGAGCAGTACTTC.

This chain links TRBV7-9 with TRBJ2-3; the D gene is possibly TRBD2 (6 bases). Germline values: CDR1 SEHNR, CDR2 FQNEAQ (reference sequence). The V end was cut by 3 bases, the J end by 0 bases, with 7 bases between. The CDR3 is 14 amino acids. CDR3 residues: CASSFSGSTDTQYF. The CDR3 region has the DNA TGTGCCAGCAGCTTTAGCGGAAGCACAGATACGCAGTATTTT.

A single count supports this clone. CDR3 residues: CASSQRHYYGYTF. The CDR3 DNA follows: TGTGCCAGCAGCCAGAGACATTACTATGGCTACACCTTC. The gene calls are TRBV11-2 and TRBJ1-2; D uncertain. The CDR3 is 13 amino acids. From germline, CDR1 is SGHAT and CDR2 FQNNGV. Trimming took off 5 bases at V and 3 bases at J, with 10 bases between the two ends.

The chain is built from TRBV4-2 and TRBJ2-7, with D hard to call. The CDR3 contains 14 residues. The V end lost 1 base, the J end lost 3 bases, and 10 bases lay between the germline ends. CDR1 is LGHNA, CDR2 YNFKEQ, per germline. The CDR3, as DNA: TGTGCCAGCAGCCAAGGGTTGCAGGACTACGAGCAGTACTTC. Translated: CASSQGLQDYEQYF.

The chain combines TRBV7-9 with TRBJ2-1; possibly TRBD2 for D (6 bases). The length of the CDR3 is 16 residues. Germline-derived CDR1 and CDR2 are SEHNR and FQNEAQ (reference sequence). Trimming shortened V by 0 bases and J by 4 bases, and 13 bases separated the two germline ends. CDR3 in amino acids: CASSLATGLHYNEQFF. The CDR3 DNA sequence: TGTGCCAGCAGCTTAGCTACGGGACTCCATTACAATGAGCAGTTCTTC.

The chain links TRBV5-5 to TRBJ2-7; 11 nucleotides match TRBD2. With 2 bases clipped from V and 5 bases from J, the junction kept 3 bases outside the gene matches. The CDR3 runs 14 residues. Germline V lookup: CDR1 SGHKS, CDR2 YYEKEE (reference sequence). The CDR3 protein is CASSFTSGSDEQYF. The CDR3 DNA is TGTGCCAGCAGCTTTACTAGCGGGAGCGACGAGCAGTACTTC. The full variable domain, completed using reference TRBV5-5 and TRBJ2-7, is DAGVTQSPTHLIKTRGQQVTLRCSPISGHKSVSWYQQVLGQGPQFIFQYYEKEERGRGNFPDRFSARQFPNYSSELNVNALLLGDSALYLCASSFTSGSDEQYFGPGTRLTVT.

The chain couples TRBV4-2 to TRBJ1-2; no reliable D call. The CDR3 spans 13 residues. The V gene lost 4 bases and the J gene lost 5 bases, with 11 bases spanning the gap. The germline V gene encodes CDR1 LGHNA and CDR2 YNFKEQ. CDR3: CASSPGAIYGYTF. The CDR3 coding sequence is TGTGCCAGCAGCCCAGGCGCCATTTATGGCTACACCTTC.

The V call is TRBV27, the J call TRBJ2-7, with 11 positions matching TRBD2. The CDR3 is 16 residues long. Trimming removed 5 bases from V and 3 bases from J; junction bases left unmatched: 9. From germline, CDR1 is MNHEY and CDR2 SMNVEV (reference sequence). The CDR3 DNA follows: TGTGCCAGCAGTCGACTGGGACTAGCGGAGCACTACGAGCAGTACTTC. Translated, it gives CASSRLGLAEHYEQYF.